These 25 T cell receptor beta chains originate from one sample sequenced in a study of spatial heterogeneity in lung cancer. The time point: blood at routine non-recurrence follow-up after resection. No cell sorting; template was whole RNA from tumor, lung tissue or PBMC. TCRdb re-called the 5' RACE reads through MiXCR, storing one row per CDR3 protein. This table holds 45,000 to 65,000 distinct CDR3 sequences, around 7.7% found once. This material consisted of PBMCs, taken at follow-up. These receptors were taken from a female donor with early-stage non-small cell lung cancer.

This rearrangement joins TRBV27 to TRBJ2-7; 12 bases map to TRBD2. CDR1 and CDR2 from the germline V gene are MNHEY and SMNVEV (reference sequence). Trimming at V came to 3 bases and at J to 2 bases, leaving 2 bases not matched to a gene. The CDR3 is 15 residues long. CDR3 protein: CASSFSSGGAYEQYF. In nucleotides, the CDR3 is TGTGCCAGCAGTTTTTCTAGCGGGGGGGCCTACGAGCAGTACTTC.

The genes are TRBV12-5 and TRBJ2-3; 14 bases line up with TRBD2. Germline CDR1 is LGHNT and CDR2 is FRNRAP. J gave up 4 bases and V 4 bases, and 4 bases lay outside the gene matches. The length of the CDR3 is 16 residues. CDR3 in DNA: TGTGCTAGTGGTTCACGGACTAGCGGGGGGTCAGATACGCAGTATTTT. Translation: CASGSRTSGGSDTQYF.

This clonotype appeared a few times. CDR3 in DNA: TGTGCCAGCAGCGCAGGGGATGAGACCCAGTACTTC. It codes for CASSAGDETQYF. This chain links TRBV5-8 with TRBJ2-5; possible D gene TRBD1, 6 bases. The CDR3 runs to 12 residues. The germline CDR1 and CDR2 sequences are SGHTS and YDEGEE. Between the trimmed V and J ends, which lost 4 bases and 5 bases, there was a span of 9 bases.

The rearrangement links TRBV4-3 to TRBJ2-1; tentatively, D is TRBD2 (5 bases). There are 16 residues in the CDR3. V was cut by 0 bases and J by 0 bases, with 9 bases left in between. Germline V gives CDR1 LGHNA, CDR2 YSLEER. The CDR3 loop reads CASSQDLARSYNEQFF. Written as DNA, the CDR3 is TGCGCCAGCAGCCAAGATCTAGCCCGCTCCTACAATGAGCAGTTCTTC.

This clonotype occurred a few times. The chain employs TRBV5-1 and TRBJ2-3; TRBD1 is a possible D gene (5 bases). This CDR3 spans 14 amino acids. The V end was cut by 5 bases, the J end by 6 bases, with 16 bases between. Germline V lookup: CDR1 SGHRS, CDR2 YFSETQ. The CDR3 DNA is TGCGCCAGCAGTCCCCAGGGTGCAAGTGATACGCAGTATTTT. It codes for CASSPQGASDTQYF.

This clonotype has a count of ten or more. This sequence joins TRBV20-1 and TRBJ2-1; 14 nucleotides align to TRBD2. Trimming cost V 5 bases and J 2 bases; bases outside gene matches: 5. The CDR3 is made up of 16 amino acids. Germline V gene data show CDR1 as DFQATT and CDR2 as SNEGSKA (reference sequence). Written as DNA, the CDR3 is TGCAGTGCTCTCCAGACTAGCGGGGGGGCCTACAATGAGCAGTTCTTC. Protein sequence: CSALQTSGGAYNEQFF.

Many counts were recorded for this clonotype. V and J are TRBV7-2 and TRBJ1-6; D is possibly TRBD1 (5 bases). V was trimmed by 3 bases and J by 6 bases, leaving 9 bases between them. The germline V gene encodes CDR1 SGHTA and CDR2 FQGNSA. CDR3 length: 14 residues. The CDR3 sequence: CASSFGGTNSPLHF. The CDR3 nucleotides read TGTGCCAGCAGCTTCGGGGGAACTAATTCACCCCTCCACTTT.

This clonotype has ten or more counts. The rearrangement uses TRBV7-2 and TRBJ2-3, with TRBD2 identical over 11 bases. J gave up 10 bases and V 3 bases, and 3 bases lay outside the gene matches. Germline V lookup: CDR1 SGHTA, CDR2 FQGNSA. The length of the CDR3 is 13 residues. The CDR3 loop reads CASSFTSGGAQYF. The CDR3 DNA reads TGTGCCAGCAGCTTTACTAGCGGGGGAGCGCAGTATTTT. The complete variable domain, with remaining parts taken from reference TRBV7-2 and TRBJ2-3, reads GAGVSQSPSNKVTEKGKDVELRCDPISGHTALYWYRQSLGQGLEFLIYFQGNSAPDKSGLPSDRFSAERTGGSVSTLTIQRTQQEDSAVYLCASSFTSGGAQYFGPGTRLTVL.

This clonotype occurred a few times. The CDR3 loop is CASSLVGRSGELFF. The CDR3 region has the DNA TGTGCCAGCAGCTTGGTTGGGAGGTCCGGGGAGCTGTTTTTT. The chain carries TRBV5-4 and TRBJ2-2, with TRBD2 as a possible D gene (6 bases). Germline lookup yields CDR1 SGHNT and CDR2 YYREEE (reference sequence). The CDR3 spans 14 residues. With 0 bases removed from V and 6 bases from J, the gap between germline ends came to 9 bases.

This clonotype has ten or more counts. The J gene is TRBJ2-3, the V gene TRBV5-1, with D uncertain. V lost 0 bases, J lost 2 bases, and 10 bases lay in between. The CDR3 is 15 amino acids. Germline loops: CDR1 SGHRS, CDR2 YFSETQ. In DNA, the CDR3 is TGCGCCAGCAGCTTGGTCCCGGAAACCACAGATACGCAGTATTTT. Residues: CASSLVPETTDTQYF.

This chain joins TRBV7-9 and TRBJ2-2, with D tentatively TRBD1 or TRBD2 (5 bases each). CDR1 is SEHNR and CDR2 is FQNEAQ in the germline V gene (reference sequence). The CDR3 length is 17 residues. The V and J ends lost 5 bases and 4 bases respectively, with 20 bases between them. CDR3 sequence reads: CASSPPGLRVPTGELFF. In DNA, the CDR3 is TGTGCCAGCAGCCCACCCGGACTCAGGGTCCCCACCGGGGAGCTGTTTTTT.

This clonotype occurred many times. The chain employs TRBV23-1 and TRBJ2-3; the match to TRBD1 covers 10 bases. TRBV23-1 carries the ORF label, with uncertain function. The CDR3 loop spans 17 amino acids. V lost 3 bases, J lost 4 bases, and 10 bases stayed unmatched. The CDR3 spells CASSHSPGDRGPDTQYF. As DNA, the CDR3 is TGCGCCAGCAGTCACTCCCCGGGGGACAGGGGCCCAGATACGCAGTATTTT.

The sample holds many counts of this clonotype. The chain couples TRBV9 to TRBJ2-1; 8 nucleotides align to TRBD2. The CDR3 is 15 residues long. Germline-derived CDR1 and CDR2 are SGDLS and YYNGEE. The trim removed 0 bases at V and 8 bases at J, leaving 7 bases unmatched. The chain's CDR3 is CASSVEGLEIDEQFF. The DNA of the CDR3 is TGTGCCAGCAGCGTAGAGGGACTAGAAATCGATGAGCAGTTCTTC. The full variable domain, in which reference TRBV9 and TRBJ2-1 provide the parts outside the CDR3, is DSGVTQTPKHLITATGQRVTLRCSPRSGDLSVYWYQQSLDQGLQFLIQYYNGEERAKGNILERFSAQQFPDLHSELNLSSLELGDSALYFCASSVEGLEIDEQFFGPGTRLTVL.

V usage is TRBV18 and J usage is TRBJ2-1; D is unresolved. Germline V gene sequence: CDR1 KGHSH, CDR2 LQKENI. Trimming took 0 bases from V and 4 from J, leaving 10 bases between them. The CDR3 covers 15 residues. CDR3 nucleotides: TGTGCCAGCTCACCACCTATTGGGATTTACAATGAGCAGTTCTTC. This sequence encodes CASSPPIGIYNEQFF. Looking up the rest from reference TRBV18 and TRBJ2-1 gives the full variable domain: NAGVMQNPRHLVRRRGQEARLRCSPMKGHSHVYWYRQLPEEGLKFMVYLQKENIIDESGMPKERFSAEFPKEGPSILRIQQVVRGDSAAYFCASSPPIGIYNEQFFGPGTRLTVL.

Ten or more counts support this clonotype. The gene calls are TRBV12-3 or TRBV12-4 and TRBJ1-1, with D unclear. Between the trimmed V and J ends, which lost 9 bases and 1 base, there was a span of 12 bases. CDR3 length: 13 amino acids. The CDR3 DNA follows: TGTGCCAGTTCAAGGCAGCAGAACACTGAAGCTTTCTTT. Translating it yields CASSRQQNTEAFF.

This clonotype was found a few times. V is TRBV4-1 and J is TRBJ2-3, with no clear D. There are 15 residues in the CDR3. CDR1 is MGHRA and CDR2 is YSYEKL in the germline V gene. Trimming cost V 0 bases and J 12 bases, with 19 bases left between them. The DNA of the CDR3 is TGCGCCAGCAGCCAAGAGTGGGATAGTCGGAAAAGACAGTATTTT. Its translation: CASSQEWDSRKRQYF.

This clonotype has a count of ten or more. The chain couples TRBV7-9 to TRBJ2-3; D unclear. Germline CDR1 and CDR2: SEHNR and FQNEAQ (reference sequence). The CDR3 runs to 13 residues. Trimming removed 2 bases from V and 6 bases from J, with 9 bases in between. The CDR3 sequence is CASSLLGMDTQYF. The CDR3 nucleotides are TGTGCCAGCAGCTTACTAGGAATGGATACGCAGTATTTT.

The CDR3 coding sequence is TGTGCCAGCAGTCGCAACTCAGAGGGGTACCTCTCCTACGAGCAGTACTTC. Protein: CASSRNSEGYLSYEQYF. This sequence joins TRBV28 and TRBJ2-7; D possibly uses TRBD1 or TRBD2 (5 bases each). Germline V gives CDR1 MDHEN, CDR2 SYDVKM. Trimming removed 5 bases from V and 0 bases from J, with 20 bases in between. The CDR3 loop spans 17 amino acids.

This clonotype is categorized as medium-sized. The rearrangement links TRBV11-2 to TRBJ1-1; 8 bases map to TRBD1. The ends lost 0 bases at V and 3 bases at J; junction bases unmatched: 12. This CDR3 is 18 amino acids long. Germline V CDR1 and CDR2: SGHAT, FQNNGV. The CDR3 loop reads CASSLDRTGSKGDTEAFF. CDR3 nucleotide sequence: TGTGCCAGCAGCTTAGACAGGACAGGGTCTAAGGGGGACACTGAAGCTTTCTTT. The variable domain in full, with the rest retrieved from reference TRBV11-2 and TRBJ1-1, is EAGVAQSPRYKIIEKRQSVAFWCNPISGHATLYWYQQILGQGPKLLIQFQNNGVVDDSQLPKDRFSAERLKGVDSTLKIQPAKLEDSAVYLCASSLDRTGSKGDTEAFFGQGTRLTVV.

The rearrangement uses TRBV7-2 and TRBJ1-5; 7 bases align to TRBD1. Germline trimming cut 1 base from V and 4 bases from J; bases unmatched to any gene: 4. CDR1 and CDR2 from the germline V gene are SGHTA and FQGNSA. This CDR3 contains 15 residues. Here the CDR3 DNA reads TGTGCCAGCAGCTTAGTAGGGGACAGTAATCAGCCCCAGCATTTT. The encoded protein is CASSLVGDSNQPQHF.

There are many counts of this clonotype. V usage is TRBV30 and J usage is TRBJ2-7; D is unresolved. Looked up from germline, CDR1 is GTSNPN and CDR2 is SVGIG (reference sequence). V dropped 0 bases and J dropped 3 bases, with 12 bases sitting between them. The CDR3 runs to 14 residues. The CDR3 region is CAWSVQNRNYEQYF. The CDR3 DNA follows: TGTGCCTGGAGTGTACAAAACAGAAACTACGAGCAGTACTTC.

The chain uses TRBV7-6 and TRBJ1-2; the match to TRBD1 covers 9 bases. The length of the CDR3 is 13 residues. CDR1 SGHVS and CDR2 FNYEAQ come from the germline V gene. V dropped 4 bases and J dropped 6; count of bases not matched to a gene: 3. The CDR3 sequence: CASSSGTGNGYTF. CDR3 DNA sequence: TGTGCCAGCAGCTCAGGGACAGGGAATGGCTACACCTTC.

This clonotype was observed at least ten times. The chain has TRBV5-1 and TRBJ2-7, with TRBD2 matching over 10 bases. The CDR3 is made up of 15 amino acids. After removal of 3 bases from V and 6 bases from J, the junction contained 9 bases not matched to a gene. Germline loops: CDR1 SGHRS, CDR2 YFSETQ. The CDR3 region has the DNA TGCGCCAGCAGCTGGGGGACTAGCGACTCCGCCGAGCAGTACTTC. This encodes CASSWGTSDSAEQYF. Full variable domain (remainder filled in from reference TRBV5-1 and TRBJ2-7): KAGVTQTPRYLIKTRGQQVTLSCSPISGHRSVSWYQQTPGQGLQFLFEYFSETQRNKGNFPGRFSGRQFSNSRSEMNVSTLELGDSALYLCASSWGTSDSAEQYFGPGTRLTVT.

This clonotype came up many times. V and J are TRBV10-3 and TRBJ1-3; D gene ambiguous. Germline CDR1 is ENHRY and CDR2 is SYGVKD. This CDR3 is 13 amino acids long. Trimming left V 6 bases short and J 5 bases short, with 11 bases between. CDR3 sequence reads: CAIRPDGRNTIYF. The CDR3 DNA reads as TGTGCCATCAGGCCCGACGGGAGAAACACCATATATTTT.

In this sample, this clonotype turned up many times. This chain's CDR3 is CASSRPGGASDTQYF. In DNA form, the CDR3 reads TGTGCCAGCAGCCGCCCCGGGGGGGCCTCAGATACGCAGTATTTT. The gene calls are TRBV7-9 and TRBJ2-3; 8 positions agree with TRBD2. CDR1 and CDR2 (germline): SEHNR, FQNEAQ (reference sequence). The CDR3 has 15 residues. Unmatched junction bases numbered 8, after V lost 5 bases and J lost 4 bases.